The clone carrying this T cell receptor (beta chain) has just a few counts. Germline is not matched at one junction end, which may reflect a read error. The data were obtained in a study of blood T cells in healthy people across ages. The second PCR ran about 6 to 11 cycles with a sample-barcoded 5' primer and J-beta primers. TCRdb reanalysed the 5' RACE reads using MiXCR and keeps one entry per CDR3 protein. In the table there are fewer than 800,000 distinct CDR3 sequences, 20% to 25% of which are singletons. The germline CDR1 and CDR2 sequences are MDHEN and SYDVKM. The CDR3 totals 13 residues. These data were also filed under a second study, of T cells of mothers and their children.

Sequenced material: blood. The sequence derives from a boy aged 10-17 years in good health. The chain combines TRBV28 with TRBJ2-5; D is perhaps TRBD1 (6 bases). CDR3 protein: CASSWGQGLLRDF. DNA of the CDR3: TGTGCCAGCAGTTGGGGGCAGGGCTTGCTTCGGGACTTC.